A single sample gave rise to the 8 T cell receptor beta chains below, sequenced in a study of control samples from healthy donors and cancer patients (TCRdb year 2020). The protocol used for the library was the immunoSEQ multiplex PCR assay. Imported from immuneACCESS, the table was reduced by TCRdb to in-frame sequences with V and J called. These copies leave out some clones; in studies compared against another copy, an unresolved V gene accounts for under half, and the cause of the remainder is not known. The sample table records around 68,000 clones; under 85% of these occur just once. About a sixth of the sample lies in the top ten. The sample was blood. The receptors stem from a man aged 55 to 70 in good health.

The chain employs TRBV10-3 and TRBJ1-1; D perhaps matches TRBD1 (5 bases). Germline values: CDR1 ENHRY, CDR2 SYGVKD. The V and J ends lost 3 bases and 3 bases respectively, with 14 bases between them. This CDR3 contains 15 residues. CDR3 sequence (DNA): TGTGCCATCAGTGAAGGACCGGCGGGGGACACTGAAGCTTTCTTT. Its translation: CAISEGPAGDTEAFF.

This clone was detected once. This sequence joins TRBV29-1 and TRBJ2-1; TRBD1 agrees at 9 bases. Germline CDR1 and CDR2: SQVTM and ANQGSEA. The CDR3 length is 15 residues. V was pared by 6 bases and J by 4 bases, with 10 bases of the junction left unmatched. The CDR3 protein is CSVGQGDPRYNEQFF. CDR3 sequence (DNA): TGCAGCGTGGGACAGGGAGATCCTCGGTACAATGAGCAGTTCTTC.

The chain employs TRBV7-2 and TRBJ2-7; TRBD1 is a possible D gene (6 bases). The CDR3 consists of 16 residues. CDR1 is SGHTA, CDR2 FQGNSA, per germline. V was cut by 0 bases and J by 2 bases, with 14 bases left in between. For the CDR3, the DNA is TGTGCCAGCAGCTTAGCGCCCGGGACACAAGCCTACGAGCAGTACTTC. Protein product: CASSLAPGTQAYEQYF.

The chain links TRBV27 to TRBJ1-6; D call uncertain. Germline V lookup: CDR1 MNHEY, CDR2 SMNVEV (reference sequence). The CDR3 runs 15 residues. Trimming shortened V by 7 bases and J by 2 bases, and 12 bases separated the two germline ends. The CDR3 region has the DNA TGTGCCAGCATAGGACTGCCGGCCTATAATTCACCCCTCCACTTT. The encoded protein is CASIGLPAYNSPLHF.

This chain connects TRBV7-2 to TRBJ2-7; the match to TRBD2 covers 10 bases. The V gene's germline CDR1 is SGHTA and CDR2 FQGNSA. V lost 4 bases to trimming and J lost 6 bases; unmatched junction nucleotides: 3. This CDR3 is 13 amino acids long. CDR3 sequence (DNA): TGTGCCAGCAGCTCGACTAGCGGGTTCGAGCAGTACTTC. Its translation is CASSSTSGFEQYF. The full variable domain, completed using reference TRBV7-2 and TRBJ2-7, is GAGVSQSPSNKVTEKGKDVELRCDPISGHTALYWYRQSLGQGLEFLIYFQGNSAPDKSGLPSDRFSAERTGGSVSTLTIQRTQQEDSAVYLCASSSTSGFEQYFGPGTRLTVT.

This clone was recorded a few times. The V call is TRBV5-1, the J call TRBJ1-2; no clear D. CDR1 SGHRS and CDR2 YFSETQ come from the germline V gene. V lost 0 bases, J lost 5 bases, and 14 bases lay in between. The CDR3 is made up of 15 amino acids. This chain's CDR3 is CASSLDGRRPYGYTF. The CDR3, as DNA: TGCGCCAGCAGCTTGGATGGGAGGCGCCCTTATGGCTACACCTTC.

The chain links TRBV19 to TRBJ2-2; no firm D call. V was trimmed by 3 bases and J by 6 bases, leaving 14 bases between them. Germline values: CDR1 LNHDA, CDR2 SQIVND (reference sequence). The CDR3 is made up of 15 amino acids. The CDR3 here is CASSIGQPGAGELFF. The CDR3, as DNA: TGTGCCAGTAGTATCGGTCAGCCTGGGGCCGGGGAGCTGTTTTTT.

The chain recombines TRBV7-9 with TRBJ2-1, with TRBD2 matching 12 bases. The J segment lost 5 bases and the V segment lost 2 bases, leaving 10 bases of the junction unmatched. CDR1 is SEHNR and CDR2 is FQNEAQ in the germline V gene (reference sequence). The CDR3 sequence is 18 residues long. The CDR3 DNA is TGTGCCAGCAGCTTACCCCCCAGACTAGCGGGAGTCCACAATGAGCAGTTCTTC. Its protein product is CASSLPPRLAGVHNEQFF.